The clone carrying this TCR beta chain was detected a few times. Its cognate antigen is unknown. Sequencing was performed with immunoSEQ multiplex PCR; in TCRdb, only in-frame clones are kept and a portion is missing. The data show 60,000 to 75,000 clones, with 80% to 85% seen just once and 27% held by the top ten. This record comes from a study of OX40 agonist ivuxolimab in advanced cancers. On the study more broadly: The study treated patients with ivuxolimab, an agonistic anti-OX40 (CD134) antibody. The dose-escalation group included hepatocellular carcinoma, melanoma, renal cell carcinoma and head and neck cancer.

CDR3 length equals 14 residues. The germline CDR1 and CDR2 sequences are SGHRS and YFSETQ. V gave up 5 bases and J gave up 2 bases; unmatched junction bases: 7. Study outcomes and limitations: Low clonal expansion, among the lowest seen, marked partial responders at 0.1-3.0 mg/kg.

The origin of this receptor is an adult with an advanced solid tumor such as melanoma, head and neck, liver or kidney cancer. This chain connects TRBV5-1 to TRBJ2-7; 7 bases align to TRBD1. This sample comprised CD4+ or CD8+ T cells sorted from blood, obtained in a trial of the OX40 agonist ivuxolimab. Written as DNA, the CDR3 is TGCGCCAGCAGGCAACAGGGGTCTGCCTACGAGCAGTACTTC. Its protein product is CASRQQGSAYEQYF.